This T cell receptor (beta chain) is drawn from a study of cytomegalovirus exposure and HLA in healthy donors. Across the whole study: The same platform as the roughly 630 first-cohort repertoires was used for the 110 or so validation repertoires, a later analysis reported.

The CDR3 has 14 residues. CDR1 is MDHEN and CDR2 is SYDVKM in the germline V gene. Deletions cut 6 bases from V and 1 base from J, with 12 bases between. Profiling relied on immunoSEQ multiplex PCR, and the TCRdb table lists in-frame clones only, not all of them. This sample has around 80,000 clones; roughly 94% occur once, and the top ten carry under 0.9%. Of note for this clone: What it binds is not known.

Overall study results and limits: Subsequent analysis showed first-cohort TCR clusters tending to co-occur in over a hundred validation repertoires.

The chain is built from TRBV28 and TRBJ2-5; D call uncertain. The TCR was taken from a woman aged 18-30 years in good health and CMV-seronegative. Sequencing used PBMCs. CDR3 DNA: TGTGCCAGCAGGCCCGGAGCAGCCCAAGAGACCCAGTACTTC. It codes for CASRPGAAQETQYF. Full variable domain (missing parts from reference TRBV28 and TRBJ2-5): DVKVTQSSRYLVKRTGEKVFLECVQDMDHENMFWYRQDPGLGLRLIYFSYDVKMKEKGDIPEGYSVSREKKERFSLILESASTNQTSMYLCASRPGAAQETQYFGPGTRLLVL.